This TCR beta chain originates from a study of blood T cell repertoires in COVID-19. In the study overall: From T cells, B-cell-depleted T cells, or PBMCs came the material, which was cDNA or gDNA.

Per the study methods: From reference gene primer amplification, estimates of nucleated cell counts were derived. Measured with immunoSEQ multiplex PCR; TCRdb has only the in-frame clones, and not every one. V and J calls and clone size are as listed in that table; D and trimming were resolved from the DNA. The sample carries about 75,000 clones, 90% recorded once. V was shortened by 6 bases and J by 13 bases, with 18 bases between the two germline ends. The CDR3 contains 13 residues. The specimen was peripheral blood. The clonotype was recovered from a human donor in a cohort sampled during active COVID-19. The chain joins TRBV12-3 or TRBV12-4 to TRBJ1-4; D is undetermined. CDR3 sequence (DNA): TGTGCCAGCAGCTTCTCCATGGGGAGAAGACTGTTTTTT. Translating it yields CASSFSMGRRLFF.